A single sample gave rise to the 31 T cell receptor beta chains below, sequenced in a study of tumor and adjacent non-tumor tissue in lung cancer. The template was RNA from unsorted bulk tissue. Three rounds of nested PCR, following a modified ARM-PCR protocol, produced the TCRbeta library. TCRdb called the multiplex PCR reads again in MiXCR, with one record for every CDR3 protein. The profile shows 200,000 or so distinct CDR3 sequences, 71% of them singletons. Sequenced: lung tumor tissue. The receptor set was obtained from a man aged 55 to 69 with non-small cell lung cancer.

The V and J genes are TRBV14 and TRBJ2-7; no reliable D call. Trimming removed 1 base from V and 4 bases from J, with 14 bases in between. This CDR3 has 15 residues. The germline V gene has CDR1 SGHDN and CDR2 FVKESK. CDR3 sequence reads: CASSQAVDTTYEQYF. The DNA of the CDR3 is TGTGCCAGCAGCCAAGCGGTTGACACTACATACGAGCAGTACTTC.

Points on this clonotype: Relative to the germline gene, one junction end is altered; a read error may explain this. The V gene is TRBV30, the J gene TRBJ2-5; D perhaps matches TRBD1 (5 bases). CDR1 and CDR2 from the germline V gene are GTSNPN and SVGIG (reference sequence). The CDR3 is 14 amino acids. The CDR3 loop is CGWSEGAGRVTQYF. The DNA for the CDR3 is TGTGGCTGGAGTGAAGGGGCCGGCCGGGTGACCCAGTACTTC.

Concerning this clonotype: This may stem from a read error, because a much larger clone lies one nucleotide away. The rearrangement links TRBV29-1 to TRBJ1-2; D unclear. V shed 4 bases and J shed 1 base, with 16 bases lying between them. The CDR3 totals 15 residues. CDR1 is SQVTM and CDR2 is ANQGSEA in the germline V gene. The CDR3 DNA reads TGCAGCGTTGTCAGGACGGCCGAAATTAACTATGGCTACACCTTC. Its protein product is CSVVRTAEINYGYTF.

As to this clonotype: At one end the junction does not follow the germline gene, possibly because of a read error. This rearrangement joins TRBV6-1 to TRBJ1-2; TRBD1 matches at 8 bases. This CDR3 is 15 amino acids long. Germline V lookup: CDR1 MNHNS, CDR2 SASEGT. In DNA form, the CDR3 reads TGTGACAGCAGTGAAGCAGCGACAGGGGATGGGGGCTACACCTTC. Translating gives CDSSEAATGDGGYTF.

Of note for this clonotype: Compared with germline, one end of the junction differs, possibly owing to a read error. The J gene is TRBJ2-7, the V gene TRBV6-1; D might be TRBD1 (6 bases). The germline V gene has CDR1 MNHNS and CDR2 SASEGT. The length of the CDR3 is 15 residues. CDR3 nucleotide sequence: TGTGCCAGCAGTGGAACCGGGACATGGGCTCACGAGGAGTACTTC. It translates to CASSGTGTWAHEEYF.

Comment on this clonotype: It is likely a read error, because the conserved phenylalanine at the end of the CDR3 is missing. CDR3 in DNA: TGCAGCTCCACCGGGACAGACAACACCGGGGACCTGTTTCTT. Translated: CSSTGTDNTGDLFL. The chain couples TRBV29-1 to TRBJ2-2; 7 nucleotides line up with TRBD1. Germline CDR1 SQVTM, CDR2 ANQGSEA. The CDR3 has 14 residues.

On this clonotype: A much larger clone lies a single base off, so this may be a read error. The chain carries TRBV5-4 and TRBJ1-1; D unresolved. The CDR3 runs 15 residues. Germline V CDR1 and CDR2: SGHNT, YYREEE (reference sequence). CDR3 bases: TGTACCAGCAGCTTGATCTCCCACCCGAGCACTGAAGCTTTCTTT. Residues: CTSSLISHPSTEAFF.

On this clonotype itself: This likely comes from a read error, as the CDR3 has no conserved phenylalanine or tryptophan at its end. V usage is TRBV6-2 or TRBV6-3 and J usage is TRBJ2-1; possibly TRBD2 for D (6 bases). The length of the CDR3 is 15 residues. The germline gives CDR1 MNHEY, CDR2 SVGEGT. This CDR3 reads CASSTRRGRGDEQFY. The CDR3, as DNA: TGTGCGAGCAGTACGAGGAGGGGCAGAGGGGATGAGCAGTTCTAC.

The V and J genes are TRBV20-1 and TRBJ2-4, with a weak D call TRBD1 (6 bases). V was trimmed by 4 bases and J by 0 bases, leaving 28 bases between them. This CDR3 contains 20 residues. Germline values: CDR1 DFQATT, CDR2 SNEGSKA (reference sequence). The CDR3 reads CSATSRPTGVVFVAKNIQYF. The DNA of the CDR3 is TGCAGTGCTACGAGCCGACCGACAGGAGTGGTGTTTGTAGCCAAAAACATTCAGTACTTC.

Regarding this clonotype: A much larger clonotype is one base distant, so this may be a read error. The rearrangement links TRBV5-1 to TRBJ2-1; 8 bases map to TRBD2. CDR1 and CDR2 from the germline V gene are SGHRS and YFSETQ. Trimming took 0 bases from V and 14 from J; bases not matched to a gene: 13. The length of the CDR3 is 15 residues. CDR3 in amino acids: CASSLGALAVGAEFF. The CDR3 DNA sequence: TGCGCCAGCAGCTTGGGGGCACTAGCGGTGGGAGCCGAGTTCTTC.

As regards this clonotype: The junction differs from germline at one of its ends, possibly a read error. The chain has TRBV4-2 and TRBJ2-1, with a weak D call TRBD2 (7 bases). The CDR3 has 21 residues. CDR1 is LGHNA, CDR2 YNFKEQ, per germline. DNA of the CDR3: TGTGCCAGCTGCCATCTCCCATCACGCGGGGGCCTCCGGGGGAGGAACAATGAGCAGTTCTTC. The encoded protein is CASCHLPSRGGLRGRNNEQFF.

Comment on this clonotype: A much larger clone differs from this one at a single base, so this may be a read error. The CDR3 DNA sequence: TGTGCCAGCGGCCCCGACAGCAATAATTCACCCCTCCACTTT. It encodes CASGPDSNNSPLHF. The rearrangement joins TRBV6-6 to TRBJ1-6; weak D call: TRBD1 (5 bases). V gave up 8 bases and J gave up 5 bases, with 13 bases separating them. This CDR3 spans 14 amino acids. Per germline, CDR1 MNHNY and CDR2 SVGAGI (reference sequence).

The chain joins TRBV5-4 to TRBJ2-3; 10 nucleotides agree with TRBD2. The CDR3 has 16 amino acids. CDR1 and CDR2 from the germline V gene are SGHNT and YYREEE (reference sequence). The V and J ends lost 8 bases and 4 bases, in that order; junction bases with no gene match: 13. CDR3 amino acids: CASIERGGRGADTQYF. CDR3 in DNA: TGTGCCAGTATAGAGCGGGGGGGCCGAGGCGCAGATACGCAGTATTTT.

This clonotype has a count of ten or more. V usage is TRBV12-3 or TRBV12-4 and J usage is TRBJ2-4; 9 nucleotides align to TRBD2. This CDR3 has 13 residues. V gave up 6 bases and J gave up 16 bases; unmatched junction bases: 13. The CDR3 nucleotides are TGTGCCAGCAGCTTCGGAGGCGGGAGGGCCGAATACTTC. This translates into CASSFGGGRAEYF.

With respect to this clonotype: A much bigger clone sits one base away, suggesting this may be a read error. J is TRBJ1-1 and V is TRBV11-3, with D unresolved. CDR1 is SGHNT and CDR2 is YENEEA in the germline V gene. CDR3 length equals 11 residues. V was clipped by 7 bases and J by 3 bases, with 6 bases between them. The CDR3 spells CASISDTEAFF. CDR3 nucleotides: TGTGCCAGCATCTCCGACACTGAAGCTTTCTTT.

Comment on this clonotype: This clone may be a read error of a much larger clone one base away. The chain uses TRBV7-9 and TRBJ1-2; 11 nucleotides line up with TRBD1. Looked up from germline, CDR1 is SEHNR and CDR2 is FQNEAQ (reference sequence). CDR3 length equals 15 residues. The CDR3 protein is CASSFPGQGDGGCTF. CDR3 sequence (DNA): TGTGCCAGCAGCTTTCCGGGACAGGGGGACGGGGGCTGCACCTTC. Complete variable domain (other parts from reference TRBV7-9 and TRBJ1-2): DTGVSQNPRHKITKRGQNVTFRCDPISEHNRLYWYRQTLGQGPEFLTYFQNEAQLEKSRLLSDRFSAERPKGSFSTLEIQRTEQGDSAMYLCASSFPGQGDGGCTFGSGTRLTVV.

Regarding this clonotype: A much larger clone lies a single base off, so this may be a read error. V is TRBV20-1 and J is TRBJ2-7; no definite D call. Germline loops: CDR1 DFQATT, CDR2 SNEGSKA (reference sequence). The CDR3 is 13 amino acids. The germline V and J ends were trimmed by 6 bases and 0 bases, with 12 bases remaining between them. The CDR3 here is CSARLTSSYEQYF. The CDR3 DNA is TGCAGTGCGCGACTTACGAGCTCCTACGAGCAGTACTTC.

In regard to this clonotype: A much bigger clone sits one base away, suggesting this may be a read error. Without the conserved terminal phenylalanine or tryptophan, this CDR3 likely stems from a read error. The J gene is TRBJ2-1, the V gene TRBV20-1; weak D call: TRBD1 (7 bases). The CDR3 has 14 residues. Trimming left V 6 bases short and J 6 bases short, with 18 bases between. In germline, CDR1 is DFQATT, CDR2 SNEGSKA (reference sequence). The CDR3 nucleotides are TGCAGTGCCCAGGGGGGTTTCGCCAGCAATGAGCAGTTCTAC. Translation: CSAQGGFASNEQFY.

Notes on this clonotype: No conserved phenylalanine or tryptophan is present at the end of the CDR3, so a read error is the likely explanation. This chain links TRBV28 with TRBJ1-2; D unclear. With 5 bases removed from V and 8 bases from J, the gap between germline ends came to 6 bases. This CDR3 has 10 residues. Per germline, CDR1 MDHEN and CDR2 SYDVKM. The CDR3 region has the DNA TGTGCCAGCAGTCAGGAAGGCTACACCTTA. Its translation: CASSQEGYTL.

The table lists this clonotype with a count of one. A much larger clonotype is one base distant, so this may be a read error. CDR3 in amino acids: CVSSKPPAHREAFF. CDR3 nucleotides: TGTGTCAGCAGCAAACCTCCGGCGCATAGAGAAGCTTTCTTT. J is TRBJ1-1 and V is TRBV12-3 or TRBV12-4; D is unclear. The CDR3 contains 14 residues.

This clonotype was recorded a few times. The chain couples TRBV5-1 to TRBJ2-5; 9 bases align to TRBD1. The CDR3 has 14 amino acids. Germline lookup yields CDR1 SGHRS and CDR2 YFSETQ. The ends lost 0 bases at V and 6 bases at J; junction bases unmatched: 3. CDR3 amino acids: CASSLGDRVKTQYF. The CDR3 bases are TGCGCCAGCAGCTTGGGGGACAGGGTGAAGACCCAGTACTTC.

This clonotype is a singleton in its sample. This may be a read error: a much more frequent sequence differs by one nucleotide. The V gene is TRBV6-5, the J gene TRBJ2-4, with D perhaps TRBD1 (6 bases). Germline V gene lookup returns CDR1 MNHEY and CDR2 SVGAGI. The CDR3 is made up of 13 amino acids. This CDR3 is CASSQATGSVQCF. The CDR3 DNA follows: TGTGCCAGCAGTCAAGCTACAGGGTCGGTTCAGTGCTTC.

To note about this clonotype: A single base separates this from a much larger clone, so it may be a read error. The chain recombines TRBV12-3 or TRBV12-4 with TRBJ1-5, with D perhaps matching TRBD1 (6 bases). The CDR3 spans 15 residues. The chain's CDR3 is CASSFLGGSNQPPHF. The CDR3 DNA is TGTGCCAGCAGTTTTCTAGGGGGATCAAATCAGCCCCCGCATTTT.

The chain joins TRBV20-1 to TRBJ2-5, with TRBD1 matching 7 bases. Trimming took 2 bases from V and 2 from J; bases not matched to a gene: 5. The CDR3 is made up of 14 amino acids. Germline CDR1 reads DFQATT; CDR2 reads SNEGSKA (reference sequence). The CDR3 reads CSARMGTVQETQYF. The CDR3 DNA is TGCAGTGCTAGAATGGGGACAGTACAAGAGACCCAGTACTTC.

In its sample, this clonotype was seen once. One junction end disagrees with the germline gene, perhaps due to a read error. The chain uses TRBV20-1 and TRBJ2-7; D is unclear. Germline-derived CDR1 and CDR2 are DFQATT and SNEGSKA (reference sequence). The CDR3 is 13 residues long. The CDR3: CSARDGSTYEQYF. The CDR3 DNA follows: TGCAGTGCTCGAGATGGATCTACCTACGAGCAGTACTTC.

With respect to this clonotype: This sequence may be a read error, since a much larger clone differs from it by one base. This sequence joins TRBV5-6 and TRBJ2-4; D may correspond to TRBD1 or TRBD2 (5 bases each). Germline V gene lookup returns CDR1 SGHDT and CDR2 YYEEEE. This CDR3 is built from 13 residues. CDR3: CASAPGAKNIQHF. The CDR3 DNA sequence: TGTGCCAGCGCGCCCGGGGCCAAAAACATTCAGCACTTC.

With respect to this clonotype: One end of the junction does not line up with germline, which may come from a read error. The rearrangement links TRBV11-2 to TRBJ2-3; D not resolved. Germline CDR1 reads SGHAT; CDR2 reads FQNNGV. The CDR3 is 15 amino acids. The CDR3 sequence: CAGSLGPYSIDTQYF. The CDR3 DNA follows: TGTGCCGGCAGCTTAGGGCCCTACAGCATAGACACGCAGTATTTT.

Concerning this clonotype itself: This may be a read error, as it is one base from a much larger clone. The gene calls are TRBV6-2 or TRBV6-3 and TRBJ2-1; 8 bases map to TRBD2. J gave up 6 bases and V 1 base, and 5 bases lay outside the gene matches. The CDR3 runs to 15 residues. The germline CDR1 and CDR2 sequences are MNHEY and SVGEGT. In nucleotides, the CDR3 is TGTGCCAGCAGTTACTTTAGCGGGGCACGCAATGAGCAGTTCTTC. As protein: CASSYFSGARNEQFF.

This chain uses TRBV30 with TRBJ1-5; D remains ambiguous. In germline, CDR1 is GTSNPN, CDR2 SVGIG (reference sequence). The CDR3 length is 13 residues. The germline V and J ends were trimmed by 0 bases and 7 bases, with 10 bases remaining between them. CDR3 protein: CAWSVGSGQPQHF. Written as DNA, the CDR3 is TGTGCCTGGAGTGTCGGGAGCGGGCAGCCCCAGCATTTT.

With respect to this clonotype: Because it lacks the conserved phenylalanine or tryptophan at the end, this CDR3 is likely a read error. The V call is TRBV12-3 or TRBV12-4, the J call TRBJ1-2; 11 bases are a match to TRBD1. V trimming: 4 bases; J trimming: 8 bases; junction bases outside the gene matches: 9. The CDR3 consists of 15 residues. CDR3 DNA: TGTGCCAGCAGTTCCTCCGGGACAGGGGGTCGGGGCTACACCCTC. It specifies CASSSSGTGGRGYTL.

This chain uses TRBV4-1 with TRBJ2-3; 10 nucleotides match TRBD2. Germline V gene sequence: CDR1 MGHRA, CDR2 YSYEKL. This CDR3 spans 17 amino acids. With 0 bases clipped from V and 5 bases from J, the junction kept 8 bases outside the gene matches. The CDR3 spells CASSQDWSGRAGDTQYF. As DNA, the CDR3 is TGCGCCAGCAGCCAAGATTGGAGCGGGAGGGCGGGAGATACGCAGTATTTT.